These 30 T cell receptor beta chains were sequenced from one sample in a study of cytomegalovirus exposure and HLA in healthy donors (dated by TCRdb to 2016 to 2017). The library was built by means of the immunoSEQ multiplex PCR assay. TCRdb provides this immuneACCESS table in a form limited to in-frame rearrangements. Some clones are lacking; in checked studies, under half of them reflect an unresolved V gene, and why the rest are absent is not known. The sample yields fewer than 130,000 clones; around 87% were counted once. The ten top clones hold approximately 1.5% of the sample. What was sequenced was PBMCs. These receptors all come from a woman in her thirties in good health and CMV-seropositive.

This clone was picked up one time. V is TRBV5-5 and J is TRBJ1-1; TRBD1 agrees at 10 bases. This CDR3 has 15 amino acids. Germline CDR1 and CDR2: SGHKS and YYEKEE (reference sequence). V lost 3 bases, J lost 4 bases, and 6 bases stayed unmatched. CDR3 in amino acids: CASSSPGQGFTEAFF. The CDR3 coding sequence is TGTGCCAGCAGCTCTCCGGGACAGGGGTTCACTGAAGCTTTCTTT.

This sequence joins TRBV18 and TRBJ2-5; TRBD1 matches 7 bases. The trim removed 6 bases at V and 4 bases at J, leaving 8 bases unmatched. Per the germline V gene, CDR1 is KGHSH and CDR2 is LQKENI. The CDR3 runs to 14 residues. The CDR3 is CASSFGTAPETQYF. CDR3 coding DNA: TGTGCCAGCTCCTTTGGGACAGCCCCAGAGACCCAGTACTTC.

This chain links TRBV7-9 with TRBJ1-1, with TRBD1 identical over 7 bases. This CDR3 spans 15 amino acids. J gave up 0 bases and V 4 bases, and 5 bases lay outside the gene matches. Germline CDR1 and CDR2: SEHNR and FQNEAQ (reference sequence). This chain's CDR3 is CASSSTGRVNTEAFF. CDR3 nucleotides: TGTGCCAGCAGCTCGACAGGGCGGGTGAACACTGAAGCTTTCTTT.

The gene calls are TRBV18 and TRBJ1-1; TRBD1 matches 10 bases. The junction had 2 bases not matched to a gene; V was cut back by 8 bases and J by 5 bases. This CDR3 comprises 12 residues. Germline loops: CDR1 KGHSH, CDR2 LQKENI. For the CDR3, the DNA is TGTGCCAGCACGGACAGGGGGACTGAAGCTTTCTTT. The encoded protein is CASTDRGTEAFF.

The rearrangement uses TRBV18 and TRBJ2-4; TRBD1 matches at 8 bases. Germline V CDR1 and CDR2: KGHSH, LQKENI. V was pared by 6 bases and J by 8 bases, with 6 bases of the junction left unmatched. The CDR3 covers 13 residues. Written as DNA, the CDR3 is TGTGCCAGCTCCCTGACAGGGGCGGACATTCAGTACTTC. Residues: CASSLTGADIQYF.

The J gene is TRBJ1-1, the V gene TRBV5-1; D is unresolved. The CDR3 consists of 13 residues. V lost 4 bases and J 7 bases, leaving 14 bases between the germline ends. In germline, CDR1 is SGHRS, CDR2 YFSETQ. The CDR3 region has the DNA TGCGCCAGCAGCCCCCCAGCGCTAGGTGAAGCTTTCTTT. This translates into CASSPPALGEAFF.

The V call is TRBV7-9, the J call TRBJ1-1; D is undetermined. The CDR3 covers 13 residues. V lost 4 bases, J lost 3 bases, and 9 bases lay in between. Germline CDR1 reads SEHNR; CDR2 reads FQNEAQ (reference sequence). The CDR3 reads CASSSTADTEAFF. Written as DNA, the CDR3 is TGTGCCAGCAGCTCGACGGCGGACACTGAAGCTTTCTTT.

The chain combines TRBV2 with TRBJ1-1; perhaps TRBD1 as D (5 bases). Germline assignment: CDR1 SNHLY and CDR2 FYNNEI. The CDR3 has 17 amino acids. V lost 0 bases to trimming and J lost 4 bases, with 18 bases between them. In DNA, the CDR3 is TGTGCCAGCAGTGAAGCCCTGCTACAGCGTGGGGCCACTGAAGCTTTCTTT. It codes for CASSEALLQRGATEAFF. The full variable domain, in which reference TRBV2 and TRBJ1-1 provide the parts outside the CDR3, is EPEVTQTPSHQVTQMGQEVILRCVPISNHLYFYWYRQILGQKVEFLVSFYNNEISEKSEIFDDQFSVERPDGSNFTLKIRSTKLEDSAMYFCASSEALLQRGATEAFFGQGTRLTVV.

The chain carries TRBV25-1 and TRBJ2-5; 8 nucleotides align to TRBD2. The CDR3 length is 16 residues. Germline V gene lookup returns CDR1 MGHDK and CDR2 SYGVNS. V dropped 0 bases and J dropped 4; count of bases not matched to a gene: 7. In DNA form, the CDR3 reads TGTGCCAGCAGTGAATATAGGGCCGGGGGGGGAGAGACCCAGTACTTC. Its protein is CASSEYRAGGGETQYF. The full variable domain, rest sourced from reference TRBV25-1 and TRBJ2-5, is EADIYQTPRYLVIGTGKKITLECSQTMGHDKMYWYQQDPGMELHLIHYSYGVNSTEKGDLSSESTVSRIRTEHFPLTLESARPSHTSQYLCASSEYRAGGGETQYFGPGTRLLVL.

V usage is TRBV27 and J usage is TRBJ1-2; tentative D call: TRBD1 (5 bases). CDR3 length: 15 residues. The V end was cut by 0 bases, the J end by 2 bases, with 10 bases between. CDR1 and CDR2 (germline): MNHEY, SMNVEV (reference sequence). The CDR3 is CASSLSPTGNYGYTF. CDR3 DNA: TGTGCCAGCAGTTTATCGCCCACAGGCAACTATGGCTACACCTTC.

A few counts support this clone. This sequence joins TRBV19 and TRBJ1-2; D is unresolved. The CDR3 contains 13 residues. V gave up 7 bases and J gave up 5 bases, with 14 bases separating them. CDR1 is LNHDA, CDR2 SQIVND, per germline (reference sequence). The CDR3 region is CASKELAGYGYTF. CDR3 DNA: TGTGCCAGTAAGGAACTCGCGGGTTATGGCTACACCTTC.

V gene TRBV7-2 combines with J gene TRBJ1-6; weak D call: TRBD1 (5 bases). Between the trimmed V and J ends, which lost 3 bases and 4 bases, there was a span of 16 bases. Germline values: CDR1 SGHTA, CDR2 FQGNSA. This CDR3 has 17 residues. CDR3 protein: CASSFSPTEKYNSPLHF. In DNA, the CDR3 is TGTGCCAGCAGCTTCTCCCCGACAGAGAAGTATAATTCACCCCTCCACTTT.

This chain's CDR3 is CASSGQRGTGELFF. DNA of the CDR3: TGTGCCAGCAGTGGGCAGAGAGGCACCGGGGAGCTGTTTTTT. The rearrangement links TRBV6-1 to TRBJ2-2; D is ambiguous. Germline CDR1 is MNHNS and CDR2 is SASEGT. The CDR3 runs to 14 residues. The germline V and J ends were trimmed by 4 bases and 4 bases, with 10 bases remaining between them.

This sequence joins TRBV30 and TRBJ1-1; tentative D call: TRBD1 (6 bases). In germline, CDR1 is GTSNPN, CDR2 SVGIG (reference sequence). Trimming shortened V by 4 bases and J by 1 base, and 13 bases separated the two germline ends. CDR3 size: 14 residues. The CDR3 nucleotides are TGTGCCTGGACTCAGGGGTTGGCGAACACTGAAGCTTTCTTT. This sequence encodes CAWTQGLANTEAFF.

The chain combines TRBV15 with TRBJ1-2; possible D gene TRBD1, 5 bases. There are 14 residues in the CDR3. The germline V gene encodes CDR1 LNHNV and CDR2 YYDKDF (reference sequence). Trimming removed 1 base from V and 4 bases from J, with 10 bases in between. CDR3 region: CATSRAGGIYGYTF. In DNA, the CDR3 is TGTGCCACCAGCAGAGCTGGGGGGATCTATGGCTACACCTTC.

The chain employs TRBV7-3 and TRBJ2-1, with D tentatively TRBD1 (6 bases). The CDR3 consists of 18 residues. Per germline, CDR1 SGHTA and CDR2 FQGTGA. Trimming cost V 0 bases and J 0 bases, with 15 bases left between them. This CDR3 reads CASSLTGQGRSSYNEQFF. The CDR3, as DNA: TGTGCCAGCAGCTTAACGGGGCAGGGGCGAAGCTCCTACAATGAGCAGTTCTTC.

J is TRBJ1-2 and V is TRBV27; 8 bases are shared with TRBD1. V was clipped by 2 bases and J by 4 bases; unmatched bases: 6. This CDR3 contains 15 residues. Germline loops: CDR1 MNHEY, CDR2 SMNVEV (reference sequence). The CDR3 region has the DNA TGTGCCAGCAGTTTAAAATCCACAGGGGGCTATGGCTACACCTTC. Its translation: CASSLKSTGGYGYTF.

This sequence joins TRBV7-2 and TRBJ1-2; D might be TRBD1 (5 bases). CDR1 SGHTA and CDR2 FQGNSA come from the germline V gene. This CDR3 has 15 amino acids. The ends were cut back, 0 bases at V and 4 bases at J, with 12 bases in the middle. The CDR3 DNA sequence: TGTGCCAGCAGCTTAGCACGTTCCCAGGGCTATGGCTACACCTTC. It specifies CASSLARSQGYGYTF.

The chain uses TRBV7-9 and TRBJ2-3; 10 positions match TRBD2. With V trimmed by 1 base and J by 1 base, 2 bases remained unmatched. Germline CDR1 reads SEHNR; CDR2 reads FQNEAQ (reference sequence). The CDR3 totals 16 residues. As DNA, the CDR3 is TGTGCCAGCAGCTTAGTGACTAGCGGGCGCACAGATACGCAGTATTTT. Translated, it gives CASSLVTSGRTDTQYF.

This clone is a singleton in its sample. The V gene is TRBV5-4, the J gene TRBJ1-2; no reliable D call. From germline, CDR1 is SGHNT and CDR2 YYREEE (reference sequence). The CDR3 is 15 amino acids. V was pared by 2 bases and J by 1 base, with 12 bases between. The CDR3 spells CASSFPRGDNYGYTF. In nucleotides, the CDR3 is TGTGCCAGCAGCTTTCCCAGAGGCGATAACTATGGCTACACCTTC.

The rearrangement links TRBV9 to TRBJ2-3, with D unresolved. V lost 2 bases and J 3 bases, leaving 13 bases between the germline ends. The CDR3 has 15 residues. Germline V gene data show CDR1 as SGDLS and CDR2 as YYNGEE. In DNA form, the CDR3 reads TGTGCCAGCAGCGTCGAAGCAACTGGTACAGATACGCAGTATTTT. Amino acids: CASSVEATGTDTQYF.

The chain is built from TRBV2 and TRBJ2-3, with 9 bases fitting TRBD2. The V gene's germline CDR1 is SNHLY and CDR2 FYNNEI. The CDR3 spans 16 residues. The V gene end was trimmed by 1 base and the J gene end by 6 bases; junction bases not matched to a gene: 8. In nucleotides, the CDR3 is TGTGCCAGCAGTGAAGGGTTAGCGGGGGTTCTGGATACGCAGTATTTT. Protein: CASSEGLAGVLDTQYF.

This clone was found once. The gene calls are TRBV5-1 and TRBJ2-7; TRBD2 aligns across 9 bases. The CDR3 consists of 17 residues. Germline CDR1 SGHRS, CDR2 YFSETQ. V lost 1 base to trimming and J lost 3 bases; unmatched junction nucleotides: 11. CDR3 DNA: TGCGCCAGCAGCTTGCTTGGGGGCCTAGCGGGGAACTACGAGCAGTACTTC. Its protein is CASSLLGGLAGNYEQYF.

About this clone: One end of the junction fails to match germline, which may point to a read error. The chain uses TRBV28 and TRBJ1-3, with 7 nucleotides matching TRBD1. The CDR3 contains 13 residues. Germline CDR1 and CDR2: MDHEN and SYDVKM. For the CDR3, the DNA is TGTGCCAGCAGCCCGTTTATGGGTGCAGGGGGGAGATTT. Translating gives CASSPFMGAGGRF.

The V gene is TRBV2, the J gene TRBJ1-4; TRBD1 is a possible D gene (6 bases). V was trimmed by 3 bases and J by 6 bases, leaving 11 bases between them. The length of the CDR3 is 14 residues. CDR1 and CDR2 from the germline V gene are SNHLY and FYNNEI. CDR3 in DNA: TGTGCCAGCAGTGAGGGGGCTAGGGATGAAAAACTGTTTTTT. Its protein is CASSEGARDEKLFF.

The chain employs TRBV29-1 and TRBJ2-2; D possibly corresponds to TRBD1 (5 bases). From germline, CDR1 is SQVTM and CDR2 ANQGSEA. The V end lost 4 bases, the J end lost 2 bases, and 11 bases lay between the germline ends. The CDR3 has 14 amino acids. The CDR3 bases are TGCAGCGTTGTATCAGGGTTCAACACCGGGGAGCTGTTTTTT. It codes for CSVVSGFNTGELFF.

The chain recombines TRBV6-1 with TRBJ2-7; TRBD1 matches 9 bases. Germline CDR1 is MNHNS and CDR2 is SASEGT. Losses at the gene ends were 1 base for V and 1 base for J; bases not matched to a gene: 2. The CDR3 spans 15 residues. CDR3 protein: CASSEDGTGSYEQYF. CDR3 nucleotide sequence: TGTGCCAGCAGTGAAGACGGGACAGGGTCCTACGAGCAGTACTTC.

This sequence joins TRBV5-4 and TRBJ2-3; 12 positions match TRBD2. The germline CDR1 and CDR2 sequences are SGHNT and YYREEE (reference sequence). Trimming cost V 4 bases and J 11 bases; bases outside gene matches: 14. The CDR3 contains 16 residues. The CDR3 bases are TGTGCCAGCAGCACCGGACTAGCGGGATTACACGGGGGGCAGTATTTT. It encodes CASSTGLAGLHGGQYF.

This chain links TRBV12-5 with TRBJ2-2; 7 bases line up with TRBD1. The V segment lost 2 bases and the J segment 4 bases; nucleotides outside the gene matches: 13. Germline CDR1 LGHNT, CDR2 FRNRAP. This CDR3 is built from 18 residues. The CDR3 DNA is TGTGCTAGTGGTTTGTCCCCGAAAGACAGGGTGGGCACCGGGGAGCTGTTTTTT. This codes for CASGLSPKDRVGTGELFF.

The chain joins TRBV7-9 to TRBJ1-5; 9 nucleotides line up with TRBD1. The V segment lost 5 bases and the J segment 1 base; nucleotides outside the gene matches: 9. The germline gives CDR1 SEHNR, CDR2 FQNEAQ (reference sequence). The CDR3 has 17 residues. CDR3 nucleotides: TGTGCCAGCAGCCCCCACAGGGGGCGTAAAAGCAATCAGCCCCAGCATTTT. This codes for CASSPHRGRKSNQPQHF.